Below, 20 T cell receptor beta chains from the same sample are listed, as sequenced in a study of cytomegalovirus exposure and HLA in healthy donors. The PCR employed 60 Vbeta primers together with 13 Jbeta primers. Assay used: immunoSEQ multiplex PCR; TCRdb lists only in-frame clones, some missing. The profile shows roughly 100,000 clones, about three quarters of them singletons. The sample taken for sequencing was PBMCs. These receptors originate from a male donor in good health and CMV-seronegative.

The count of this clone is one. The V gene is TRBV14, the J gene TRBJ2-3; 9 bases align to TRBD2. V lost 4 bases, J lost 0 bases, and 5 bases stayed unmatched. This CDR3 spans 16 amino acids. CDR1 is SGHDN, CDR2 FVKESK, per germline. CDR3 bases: TGTGCCAGCAGCCCATTAGCGGGAGTGAGCACAGATACGCAGTATTTT. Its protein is CASSPLAGVSTDTQYF. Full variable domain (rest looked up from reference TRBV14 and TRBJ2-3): EAGVTQFPSHSVIEKGQTVTLRCDPISGHDNLYWYRRVMGKEIKFLLHFVKESKQDESGMPNNRFLAERTGGTYSTLKVQPAELEDSGVYFCASSPLAGVSTDTQYFGPGTRLTVL.

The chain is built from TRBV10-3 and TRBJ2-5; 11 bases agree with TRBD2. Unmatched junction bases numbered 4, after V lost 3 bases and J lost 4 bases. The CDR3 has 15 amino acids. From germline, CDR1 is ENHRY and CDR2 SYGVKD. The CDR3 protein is CAISELAGVGETQYF. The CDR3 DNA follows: TGTGCCATCAGTGAACTAGCGGGAGTCGGAGAGACCCAGTACTTC.

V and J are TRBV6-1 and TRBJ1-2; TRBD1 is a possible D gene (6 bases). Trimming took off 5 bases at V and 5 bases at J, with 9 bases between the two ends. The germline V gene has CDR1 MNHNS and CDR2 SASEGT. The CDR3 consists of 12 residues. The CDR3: CASSSQGYGYTF. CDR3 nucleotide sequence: TGTGCCAGCAGTTCTCAGGGGTATGGCTACACCTTC.

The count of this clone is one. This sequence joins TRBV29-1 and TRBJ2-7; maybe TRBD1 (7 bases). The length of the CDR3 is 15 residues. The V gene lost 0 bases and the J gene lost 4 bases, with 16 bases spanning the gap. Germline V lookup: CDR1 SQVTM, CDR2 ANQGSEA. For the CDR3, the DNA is TGCAGCGTTGAAGATATCCAGACAGGGAGGTACGAGCAGTACTTC. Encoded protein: CSVEDIQTGRYEQYF.

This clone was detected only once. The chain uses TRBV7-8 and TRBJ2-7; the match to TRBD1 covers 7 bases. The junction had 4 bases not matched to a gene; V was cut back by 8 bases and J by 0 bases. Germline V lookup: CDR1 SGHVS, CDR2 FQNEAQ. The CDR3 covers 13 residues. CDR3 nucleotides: TGTGCCAGCGGGACAGTAGACTCCTACGAGCAGTACTTC. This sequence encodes CASGTVDSYEQYF.

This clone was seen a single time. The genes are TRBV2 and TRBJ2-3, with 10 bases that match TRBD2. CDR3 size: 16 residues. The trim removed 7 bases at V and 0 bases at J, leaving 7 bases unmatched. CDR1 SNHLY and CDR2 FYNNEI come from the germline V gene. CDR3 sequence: CASKRRAGGSTDTQYF. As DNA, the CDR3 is TGTGCCAGCAAAAGGAGAGCGGGAGGGAGCACAGATACGCAGTATTTT.

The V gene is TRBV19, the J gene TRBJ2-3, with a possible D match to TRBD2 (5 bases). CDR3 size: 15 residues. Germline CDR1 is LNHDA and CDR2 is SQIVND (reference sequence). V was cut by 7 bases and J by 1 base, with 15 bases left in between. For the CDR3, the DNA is TGTGCCAGTACCCATCCCAGCGGAGGCACAGATACGCAGTATTTT. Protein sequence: CASTHPSGGTDTQYF.

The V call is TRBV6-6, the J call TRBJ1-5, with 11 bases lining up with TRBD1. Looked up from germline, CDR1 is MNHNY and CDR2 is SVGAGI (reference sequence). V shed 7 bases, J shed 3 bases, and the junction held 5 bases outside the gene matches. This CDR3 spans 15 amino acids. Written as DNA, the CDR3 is TGTGCCAGCACCCGGGACAGGGGGATCAATCAGCCCCAGCATTTT. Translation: CASTRDRGINQPQHF.

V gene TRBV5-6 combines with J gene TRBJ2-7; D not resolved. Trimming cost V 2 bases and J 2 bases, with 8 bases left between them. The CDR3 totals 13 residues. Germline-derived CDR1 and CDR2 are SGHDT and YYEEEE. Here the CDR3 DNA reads TGTGCCAGCAGCTTCGGTACAGCCTACGAGCAGTACTTC. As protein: CASSFGTAYEQYF.

The CDR3 bases are TGCGCCAGCAGCTTAAGCGGGAGGTCATTAGATACGCAGTATTTT. Amino acids: CASSLSGRSLDTQYF. This chain joins TRBV5-1 and TRBJ2-3; TRBD2 matches 9 bases. The germline CDR1 and CDR2 sequences are SGHRS and YFSETQ. This CDR3 region has 15 residues. The J segment lost 5 bases and the V segment lost 2 bases, leaving 6 bases of the junction unmatched.

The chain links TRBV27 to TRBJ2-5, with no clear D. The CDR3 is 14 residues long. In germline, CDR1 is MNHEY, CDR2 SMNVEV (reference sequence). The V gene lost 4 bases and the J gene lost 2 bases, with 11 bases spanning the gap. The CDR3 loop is CASSSEDLQETQYF. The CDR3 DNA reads TGTGCCAGCAGTTCCGAAGACTTACAAGAGACCCAGTACTTC.

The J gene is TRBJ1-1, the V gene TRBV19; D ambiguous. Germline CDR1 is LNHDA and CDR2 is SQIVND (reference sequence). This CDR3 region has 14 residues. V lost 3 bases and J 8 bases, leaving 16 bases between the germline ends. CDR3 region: CASSIQAASWEAFF. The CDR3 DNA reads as TGTGCCAGTAGTATTCAGGCCGCCTCTTGGGAAGCTTTCTTT.

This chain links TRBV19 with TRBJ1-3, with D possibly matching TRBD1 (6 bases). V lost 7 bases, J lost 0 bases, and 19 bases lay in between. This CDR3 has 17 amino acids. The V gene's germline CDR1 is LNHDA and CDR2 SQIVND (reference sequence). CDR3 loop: CASTPIGRDNSGNTIYF. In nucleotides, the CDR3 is TGTGCCAGTACCCCTATAGGCCGGGACAACTCTGGAAACACCATATATTTT.

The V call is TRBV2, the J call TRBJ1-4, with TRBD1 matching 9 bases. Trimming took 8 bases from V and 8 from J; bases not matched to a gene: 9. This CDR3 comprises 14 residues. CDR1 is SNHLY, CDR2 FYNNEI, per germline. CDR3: CASGLQGASEKLFF. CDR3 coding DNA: TGTGCCAGCGGTTTACAGGGGGCGAGCGAAAAACTGTTTTTT.

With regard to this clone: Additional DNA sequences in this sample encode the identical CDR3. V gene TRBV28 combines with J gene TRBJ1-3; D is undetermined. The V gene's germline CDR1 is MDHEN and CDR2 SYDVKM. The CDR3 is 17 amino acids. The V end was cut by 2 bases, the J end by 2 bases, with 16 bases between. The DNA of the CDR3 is TGTGCCAGCAGTTTAGAGTGGACTGAAGGGACTGGAAACACCATATATTTT. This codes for CASSLEWTEGTGNTIYF. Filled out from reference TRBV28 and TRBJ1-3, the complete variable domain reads DVKVTQSSRYLVKRTGEKVFLECVQDMDHENMFWYRQDPGLGLRLIYFSYDVKMKEKGDIPEGYSVSREKKERFSLILESASTNQTSMYLCASSLEWTEGTGNTIYFGEGSWLTVV.

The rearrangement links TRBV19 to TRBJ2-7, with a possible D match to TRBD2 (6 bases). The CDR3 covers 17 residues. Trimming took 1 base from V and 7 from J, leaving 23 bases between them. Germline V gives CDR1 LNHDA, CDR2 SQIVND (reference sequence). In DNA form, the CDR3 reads TGTGCCAGTAGTATAGGAGGGAGAGGAGGGTTGCCAAGAGAGCAGTACTTC. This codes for CASSIGGRGGLPREQYF.

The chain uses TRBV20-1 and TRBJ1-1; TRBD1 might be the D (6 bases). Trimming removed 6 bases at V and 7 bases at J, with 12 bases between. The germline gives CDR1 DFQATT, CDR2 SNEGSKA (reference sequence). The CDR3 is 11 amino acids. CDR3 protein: CSAEQGVEAFF. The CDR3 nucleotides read TGCAGTGCAGAACAGGGAGTTGAAGCTTTCTTT.

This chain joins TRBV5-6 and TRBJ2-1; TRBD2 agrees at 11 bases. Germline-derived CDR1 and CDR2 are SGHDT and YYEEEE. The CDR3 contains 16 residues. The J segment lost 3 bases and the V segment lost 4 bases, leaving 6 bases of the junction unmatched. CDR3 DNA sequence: TGTGCCAGCAGCCTGGGACTAGCGGACATCTACAATGAGCAGTTCTTC. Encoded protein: CASSLGLADIYNEQFF. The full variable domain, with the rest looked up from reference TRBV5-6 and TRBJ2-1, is DAGVTQSPTHLIKTRGQQVTLRCSPKSGHDTVSWYQQALGQGPQFIFQYYEEEERQRGNFPDRFSGHQFPNYSSELNVNALLLGDSALYLCASSLGLADIYNEQFFGPGTRLTVL.

CDR3 sequence (DNA): TGTGCCAGTAGCTATAGCGGGAGGGCCCGAGATACGCAGTATTTT. It is translated as CASSYSGRARDTQYF. The gene calls are TRBV19 and TRBJ2-3, with 11 positions matching TRBD2. Unmatched junction bases numbered 7, after V lost 6 bases and J lost 5 bases. CDR1 is LNHDA, CDR2 SQIVND, per germline (reference sequence). This CDR3 has 15 amino acids.

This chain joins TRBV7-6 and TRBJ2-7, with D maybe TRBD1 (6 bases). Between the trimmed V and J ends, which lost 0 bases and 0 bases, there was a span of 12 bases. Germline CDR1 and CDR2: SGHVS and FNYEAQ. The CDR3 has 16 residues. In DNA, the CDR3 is TGTGCCAGCAGCTTAGCTGGGGCAGGGGTCTCCTACGAGCAGTACTTC. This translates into CASSLAGAGVSYEQYF.